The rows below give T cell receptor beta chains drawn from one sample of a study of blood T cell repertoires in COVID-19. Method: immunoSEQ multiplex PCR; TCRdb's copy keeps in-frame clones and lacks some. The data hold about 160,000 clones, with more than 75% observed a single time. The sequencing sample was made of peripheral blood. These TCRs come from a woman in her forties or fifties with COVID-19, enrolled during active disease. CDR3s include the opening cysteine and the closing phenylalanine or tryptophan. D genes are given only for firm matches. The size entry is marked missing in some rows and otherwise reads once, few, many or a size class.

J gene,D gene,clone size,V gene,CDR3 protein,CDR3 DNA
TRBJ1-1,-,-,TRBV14,CASSQVTEAFF,TGTGCCAGCAGCCAAGTAACTGAAGCTTTCTTT
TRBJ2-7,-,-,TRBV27,CASSSSWGGNEQYF,TGTGCCAGCAGTTCAAGCTGGGGGGGCAACGAGCAGTACTTC
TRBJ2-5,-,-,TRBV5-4,CASSLGGFLETQYF,TGTGCCAGCAGCTTGGGGGGCTTTCTAGAGACCCAGTACTTC
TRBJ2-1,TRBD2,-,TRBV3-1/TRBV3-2,CASSQGTSGGAYNEQFF,TGTGCCAGCAGCCAAGGGACTAGCGGGGGGGCCTACAATGAGCAGTTCTTC
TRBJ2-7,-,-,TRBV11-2,CASSLAGPPYEQYF,TGTGCCAGCAGCTTAGCAGGGCCCCCCTACGAGCAGTACTTC
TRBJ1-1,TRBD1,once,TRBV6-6,CASSYGWTGNTEAFF,TGTGCCAGCAGTTACGGCTGGACAGGGAACACTGAAGCTTTCTTT
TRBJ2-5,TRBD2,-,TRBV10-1,CASACQSGGHTNQETQYF,TGCGCCAGCGCCTGCCAAAGCGGGGGCCATACAAACCAAGAGACCCAGTACTTC
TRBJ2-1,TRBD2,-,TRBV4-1,CASRQPSGGHNEQFF,TGCGCCAGCAGACAACCTAGCGGGGGTCACAATGAGCAGTTCTTC
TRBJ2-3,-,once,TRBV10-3,CAISGGRTDTQYF,TGTGCCATCAGCGGGGGGCGCACAGATACGCAGTATTTT
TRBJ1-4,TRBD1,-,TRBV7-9,CASSRGTGGNEKLFF,TGTGCCAGCAGCAGAGGGACAGGTGGGAATGAAAAACTGTTTTTT
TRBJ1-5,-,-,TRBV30,CAWSPTQYQPQHF,TGTGCCTGGAGTCCCACGCAGTATCAGCCCCAGCATTTT
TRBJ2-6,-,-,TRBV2,CASTGSGANVLTF,TGTGCCAGCACCGGTTCTGGGGCCAACGTCCTGACTTTC
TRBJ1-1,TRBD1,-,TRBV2,CASSTRTGANTEAFF,TGTGCCAGCAGTACACGGACAGGGGCGAACACTGAAGCTTTCTTT
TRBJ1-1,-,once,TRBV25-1,CASSESGTKNTEAFF,TGTGCCAGCAGTGAAAGCGGGACAAAGAACACTGAAGCTTTCTTT
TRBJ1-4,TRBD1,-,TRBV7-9,CASSPGTANEKLFF,TGTGCCAGCAGCCCCGGGACAGCTAATGAAAAACTGTTTTTT
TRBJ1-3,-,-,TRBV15,CATSTKRGPGNTIYF,TGTGCCACCAGCACCAAAAGGGGTCCTGGAAACACCATATATTTT
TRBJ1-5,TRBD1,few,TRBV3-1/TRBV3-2,CASSQDRGRNQPQHF,TGTGCCAGCAGCCAGGACAGGGGGCGGAATCAGCCCCAGCATTTT
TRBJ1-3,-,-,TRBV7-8,CASSRQVSGNTIYF,TGTGCCAGCAGCCGACAGGTCTCTGGAAACACCATATATTTT
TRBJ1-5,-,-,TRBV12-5,CASGLLHPGPQHF,TGTGCTAGTGGTTTGCTACACCCGGGTCCCCAGCATTTT
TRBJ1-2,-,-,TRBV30,CAQIPERENYGYTF,TGTGCCCAGATCCCGGAACGGGAAAACTATGGCTACACCTTC
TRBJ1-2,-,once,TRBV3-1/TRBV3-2,CASSQMGQGRVGYGYTF,TGTGCCAGCAGCCAAATGGGGCAGGGAAGGGTGGGCTATGGCTACACCTTC
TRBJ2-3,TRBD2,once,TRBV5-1,CASTPRTSGVSTDTQYF,TGCGCCAGCACCCCGCGGACTAGCGGGGTAAGCACAGATACGCAGTATTTT
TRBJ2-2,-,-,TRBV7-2,CASSQDGGTGELFF,TGTGCCAGCAGCCAGGACGGGGGCACCGGGGAGCTGTTTTTT
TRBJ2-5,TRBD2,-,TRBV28,CASSPGLGRETQYF,TGTGCCAGCAGTCCTGGACTAGGGCGGGAGACCCAGTACTTC
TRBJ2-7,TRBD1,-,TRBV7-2,CASTRQGAAYEQYF,TGTGCCAGCACCCGACAGGGGGCGGCCTACGAGCAGTACTTC
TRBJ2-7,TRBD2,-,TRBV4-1,CASSQGAGGTYEQYF,TGCGCCAGCAGCCAAGGCGCGGGGGGGACCTACGAGCAGTACTTC
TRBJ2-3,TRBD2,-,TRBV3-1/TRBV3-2,CASSPPAGGMSYTQYF,TGTGCCAGCAGCCCCCCAGCGGGGGGGATGAGCTATACGCAGTATTTT
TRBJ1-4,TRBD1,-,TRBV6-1,CASSESKGQGPEREKLFF,TGTGCCAGCAGTGAATCTAAGGGACAGGGGCCCGAGCGGGAAAAACTGTTTTTT
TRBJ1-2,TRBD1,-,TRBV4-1,CASSQGQRDRGQGGYTF,TGCGCCAGCAGCCAAGGCCAGCGGGACAGGGGGCAGGGTGGCTACACCTTC
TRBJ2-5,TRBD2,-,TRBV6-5,CASSYGGGETQYF,TGTGCCAGCAGTTACGGGGGGGGAGAGACCCAGTACTTC
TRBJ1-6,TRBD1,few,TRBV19,CASKDGQGHSPLHF,TGTGCCAGTAAAGACGGACAGGGCCATTCACCCCTCCACTTT
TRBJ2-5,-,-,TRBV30,CAWSVVASPQETQYF,TGTGCCTGGAGTGTAGTCGCTAGCCCACAAGAGACCCAGTACTTC
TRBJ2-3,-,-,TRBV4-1,CARNLPRFTDTQYF,TGCGCCCGCAACCTACCCCGTTTCACAGATACGCAGTATTTT
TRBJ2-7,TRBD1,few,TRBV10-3,CAIKDGTGSHEQYF,TGTGCCATCAAGGACGGGACAGGGAGTCACGAGCAGTACTTC
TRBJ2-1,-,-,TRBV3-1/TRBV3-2,CAPCGKSSYNEQFF,TGTGCCCCCTGCGGGAAGAGCTCCTACAATGAGCAGTTCTTC
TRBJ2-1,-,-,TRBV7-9,CASSPSTVYNEQFF,TGTGCCAGCAGCCCCTCGACAGTTTACAATGAGCAGTTCTTC
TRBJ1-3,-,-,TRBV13,CASSSLGGAGNTIYF,TGTGCCAGCAGCTCGTTAGGGGGTGCAGGAAACACCATATATTTT
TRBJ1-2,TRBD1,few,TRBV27,CASSRQGAGGYTF,TGTGCCAGCAGTCGACAGGGGGCAGGGGGCTACACCTTC
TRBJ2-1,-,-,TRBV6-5,CASSYQDSSYNEQFF,TGTGCCAGCAGTTACCAGGATAGCTCCTACAATGAGCAGTTCTTC
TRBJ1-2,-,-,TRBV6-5,CASSYFAEPGSGYTF,TGTGCCAGCAGTTACTTCGCGGAGCCGGGGAGCGGCTACACCTTC
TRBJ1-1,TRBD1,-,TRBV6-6,CASSPTGGTRVNTEAFF,TGTGCCAGCAGTCCCACAGGGGGCACTAGGGTGAACACTGAAGCTTTCTTT
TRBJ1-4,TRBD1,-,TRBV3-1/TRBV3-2,CASSDRGGFEKLFF,TGTGCCAGCAGCGACAGGGGCGGGTTTGAAAAACTGTTTTTT
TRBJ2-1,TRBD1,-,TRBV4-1,CASSQEGAGQGLGNEQFF,TGCGCCAGCAGCCAAGAAGGGGCGGGACAGGGATTAGGCAATGAGCAGTTCTTC
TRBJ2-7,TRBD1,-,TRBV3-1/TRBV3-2,CASSQEGQGTEQYF,TGTGCCAGCAGCCAAGAAGGACAGGGGACCGAGCAGTACTTC
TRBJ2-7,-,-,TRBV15,CATSRSQGDTYEQYF,TGTGCCACCAGCAGATCCCAGGGTGACACCTACGAGCAGTACTTC
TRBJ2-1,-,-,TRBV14,CASSQGTGDYNNEQFF,TGTGCCAGCAGCCAAGGGACCGGAGACTACAACAATGAGCAGTTCTTC
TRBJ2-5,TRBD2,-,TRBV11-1,CASSLRSGGAWETQYF,TGTGCCAGCAGCTTGAGAAGCGGGGGGGCTTGGGAGACCCAGTACTTC